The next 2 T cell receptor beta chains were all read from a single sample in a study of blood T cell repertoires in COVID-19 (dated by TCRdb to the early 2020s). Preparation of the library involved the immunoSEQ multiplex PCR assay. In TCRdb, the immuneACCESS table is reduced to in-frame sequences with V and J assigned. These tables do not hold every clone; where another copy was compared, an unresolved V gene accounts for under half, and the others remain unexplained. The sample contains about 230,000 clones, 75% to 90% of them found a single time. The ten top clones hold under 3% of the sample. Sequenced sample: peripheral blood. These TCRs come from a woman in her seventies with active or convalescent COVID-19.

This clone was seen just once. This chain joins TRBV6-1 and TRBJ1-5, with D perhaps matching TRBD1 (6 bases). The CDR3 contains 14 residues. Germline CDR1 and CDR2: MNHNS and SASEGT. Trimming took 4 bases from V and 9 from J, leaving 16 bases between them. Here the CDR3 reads CASSVAREGGPQHF. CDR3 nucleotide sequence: TGTGCCAGCAGTGTAGCCAGGGAAGGGGGGCCCCAGCATTTT.

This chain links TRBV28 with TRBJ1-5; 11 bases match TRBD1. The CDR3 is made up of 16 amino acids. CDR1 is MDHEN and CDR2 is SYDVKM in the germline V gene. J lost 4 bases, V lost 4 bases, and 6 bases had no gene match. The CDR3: CASSYWTGGGNQPQHF. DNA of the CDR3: TGTGCCAGCAGTTATTGGACAGGGGGCGGGAATCAGCCCCAGCATTTT.